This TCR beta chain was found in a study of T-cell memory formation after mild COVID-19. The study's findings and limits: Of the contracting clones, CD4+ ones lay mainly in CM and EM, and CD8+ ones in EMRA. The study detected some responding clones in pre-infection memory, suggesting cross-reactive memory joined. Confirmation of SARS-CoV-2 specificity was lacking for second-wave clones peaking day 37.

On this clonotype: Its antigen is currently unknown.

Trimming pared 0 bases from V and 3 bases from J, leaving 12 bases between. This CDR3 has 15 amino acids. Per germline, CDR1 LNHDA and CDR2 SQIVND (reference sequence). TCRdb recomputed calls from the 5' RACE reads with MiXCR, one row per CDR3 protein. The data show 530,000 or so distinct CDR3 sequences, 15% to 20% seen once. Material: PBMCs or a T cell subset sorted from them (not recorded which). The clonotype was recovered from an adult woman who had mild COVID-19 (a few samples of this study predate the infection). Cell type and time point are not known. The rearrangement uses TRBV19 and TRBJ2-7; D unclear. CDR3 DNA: TGTGCCAGTAGTATAGATTCCTTGGACCTCTACGAGCAGTACTTC. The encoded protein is CASSIDSLDLYEQYF. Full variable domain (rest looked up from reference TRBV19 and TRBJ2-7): DGGITQSPKYLFRKEGQNVTLSCEQNLNHDAMYWYRQDPGQGLRLIYYSQIVNDFQKGDIAEGYSVSREKKESFPLTVTSAQKNPTAFYLCASSIDSLDLYEQYFGPGTRLTVT.